Listed below are T cell receptor beta chains from one sample, sequenced in a study of blood T cell repertoires in COVID-19. The data were produced by immunoSEQ multiplex PCR, yet TCRdb's version contains in-frame clones alone and is incomplete. In the table there are roughly 240,000 clones, 70% to 90% of which are singletons. Sequenced: peripheral blood. The receptor set was obtained from a woman in her 30s who had recovered from COVID-19. The CDR3 runs from the conserved cysteine through the conserved F or W. The order of the fields is D gene, V gene, J gene, clone size, CDR3 protein, CDR3 DNA. A D gene is named only where the DNA matches it firmly. Not all rows give a size; the values are once, few, many and, for expanded clones, a class.

NA,TRBV25-1,TRBJ1-1,NA,CASSEHQGMNTEAFF,TGTGCCAGCAGTGAACATCAGGGGATGAACACTGAAGCTTTCTTT
NA,TRBV25-1,TRBJ2-7,NA,CASGRRSEQYF,TGTGCCAGCGGCCGCCGAAGCGAGCAGTACTTC
NA,TRBV13,TRBJ1-1,NA,CASSHSQGTEAFF,TGTGCCAGCAGCCACTCTCAGGGCACTGAAGCTTTCTTT
TRBD2,TRBV5-1,TRBJ2-7,NA,CASSLAAGVSYEQYF,TGCGCCAGCAGCTTGGCCGCGGGGGTCTCCTACGAGCAGTACTTC
TRBD2,TRBV2,TRBJ2-7,NA,CASIPGLATYEQYF,TGTGCCAGCATTCCGGGACTAGCGACCTACGAGCAGTACTTC
NA,TRBV6-2/TRBV6-3,TRBJ2-5,NA,CASSYYGRSDQYF,TGTGCCAGCAGTTACTATGGAAGGAGTGACCAGTACTTC
NA,TRBV21-1,TRBJ1-5,NA,CASNPPKVGGPRQPQHF,TGTGCCAGCAACCCACCCAAGGTAGGAGGCCCCAGGCAGCCCCAGCATTTT
NA,TRBV2,TRBJ1-5,NA,CASSEGRQSINQPQHF,TGTGCCAGCAGTGAAGGCAGACAGTCTATAAATCAGCCCCAGCATTTT
NA,TRBV2,TRBJ2-7,once,CASSEVAGSDYEQYF,TGTGCCAGCAGTGAGGTTGCCGGTTCCGACTACGAGCAGTACTTC
TRBD1,TRBV5-4,TRBJ1-1,few,CASSLVQGGNTEAFF,TGTGCCAGCAGCTTGGTCCAGGGGGGGAACACTGAAGCTTTCTTT
TRBD1,TRBV6-2/TRBV6-3,TRBJ1-5,NA,CASSFDRGLRPQHF,TGTGCCAGCAGTTTTGACAGGGGCCTCCGGCCCCAGCATTTT
TRBD2,TRBV18,TRBJ2-3,NA,CASSTTRGGTDTQYF,TGTGCCAGCTCTACGACACGGGGGGGCACAGATACGCAGTATTTT
TRBD1,TRBV5-1,TRBJ2-1,NA,CASSNTGAGEQFF,TGCGCCAGCAGCAACACAGGGGCCGGGGAGCAGTTCTTC
TRBD2,TRBV6-5,TRBJ2-1,NA,CASSQTGTNYNEQFF,TGTGCCAGCAGTCAGACCGGGACTAACTACAATGAGCAGTTCTTC
NA,TRBV28,TRBJ2-2,once,CASSSAPSTGELFF,TGTGCCAGCAGTTCCGCGCCCTCAACCGGGGAGCTGTTTTTT
TRBD1,TRBV5-1,TRBJ2-7,NA,CASSLEKGQGVGRKQYF,TGCGCCAGCAGCTTGGAGAAGGGACAGGGCGTTGGCAGGAAGCAGTACTTC
NA,TRBV19,TRBJ2-7,few,CASSIHQGMGIYEQYF,TGTGCCAGTAGTATACATCAGGGGATGGGAATCTACGAGCAGTACTTC
TRBD1,TRBV7-3,TRBJ2-3,once,CASSSQGSDTDTQYF,TGTGCCAGCAGCTCACAGGGGTCGGACACAGATACGCAGTATTTT
NA,TRBV13,TRBJ1-1,NA,CASSLNQGRVTEAFF,TGTGCCAGCAGCTTAAATCAGGGGCGGGTTACTGAAGCTTTCTTT
TRBD1,TRBV6-5,TRBJ1-2,few,CASSHRGNGYTF,TGTGCCAGCAGCCACAGGGGAAATGGCTACACCTTC
NA,TRBV11-2,TRBJ1-1,NA,CASSLGGGVEAFF,TGTGCCAGCAGCTTAGGAGGGGGGGTTGAAGCTTTCTTT
TRBD1,TRBV7-3,TRBJ1-2,NA,CASSLSGGGYGYTF,TGTGCCAGCAGCCTGTCAGGGGGCGGCTATGGCTACACCTTC
TRBD1,TRBV29-1,TRBJ1-4,NA,CSAGQGDEKLFF,TGCAGCGCGGGACAGGGCGATGAAAAACTGTTTTTT
NA,TRBV2,TRBJ2-7,NA,CASSDWDTTYEQYF,TGTGCCAGCAGTGACTGGGACACCACCTACGAGCAGTACTTC
NA,TRBV6-2/TRBV6-3,TRBJ1-1,NA,CASSWRTAEAFF,TGTGCCAGCAGTTGGCGGACAGCTGAAGCTTTCTTT
TRBD2,TRBV19,TRBJ2-7,NA,CASSIGLAANYEQYF,TGTGCCAGTAGTATTGGACTAGCGGCTAACTACGAGCAGTACTTC
NA,TRBV9,TRBJ2-1,NA,CASSVRDQGGEQFF,TGTGCCAGCAGCGTCCGGGACCAAGGGGGTGAGCAGTTCTTC
TRBD1,TRBV29-1,TRBJ2-1,NA,CSVLGQARNEQFF,TGCAGCGTGCTGGGACAGGCCCGAAATGAGCAGTTCTTC
TRBD1,TRBV6-1,TRBJ1-3,NA,CASSEYPLQGQRGNTIYF,TGTGCCAGCAGTGAATATCCCCTACAGGGACAGAGAGGAAACACCATATATTTT
NA,TRBV24-1,TRBJ2-1,NA,CATSAGARREQFF,TGTGCCACCAGTGCAGGGGCGCGTCGGGAGCAGTTCTTC
NA,TRBV5-6,TRBJ1-6,NA,CASSFRGLKNSPLHF,TGTGCCAGCAGCTTTAGGGGTTTAAAAAATTCACCCCTCCACTTT
NA,TRBV10-2,TRBJ1-3,NA,CASTGGNTIYF,TGCGCCAGCACGGGAGGCAACACCATATATTTT
NA,TRBV7-2,TRBJ2-3,NA,CASSLKSAPGSIFDTQYF,TGTGCCAGCAGCTTAAAGTCGGCACCGGGAAGTATATTCGATACGCAGTATTTT
NA,TRBV21-1,TRBJ1-1,NA,CASSETGQGVTEAFF,TGTGCCAGCAGCGAGACGGGACAGGGGGTCACTGAAGCTTTCTTT
TRBD1,TRBV18,TRBJ1-4,few,CASSRGTAFDEKLFF,TGTGCCAGCTCACGAGGGACAGCCTTTGATGAAAAACTGTTTTTT
NA,TRBV19,TRBJ2-3,NA,CASSIVQTDTQYF,TGTGCCAGTAGTATAGTACAGACAGATACGCAGTATTTT
NA,TRBV29-1,TRBJ2-5,once,CSVDLAGETQYF,TGCAGCGTTGATCTGGCAGGGGAGACCCAGTACTTC
NA,TRBV5-1,TRBJ1-1,NA,CASSVPLSTEAFF,TGCGCCAGCAGCGTCCCGCTGAGCACTGAAGCTTTCTTT
TRBD2,TRBV7-2,TRBJ2-3,NA,CASSSRISGGAGDTQYF,TGTGCCAGCAGCTCTCGTATTAGCGGGGGGGCTGGGGATACGCAGTATTTT
NA,TRBV5-6,TRBJ1-2,NA,CASSLTGFNYGYTF,TGTGCCAGCAGCTTGACAGGGTTTAACTATGGCTACACCTTC
NA,TRBV5-1,TRBJ1-1,NA,CASSSKATVNTEAFF,TGCGCCAGCAGCTCGAAAGCGACAGTGAACACTGAAGCTTTCTTT
TRBD2,TRBV9,TRBJ2-2,NA,CASSLGGGPTGELFF,TGTGCCAGCAGCTTGGGCGGGGGGCCCACCGGGGAGCTGTTTTTT
TRBD1,TRBV15,TRBJ1-1,NA,CATSREQGVGTEAFF,TGTGCCACCAGCAGAGAACAGGGGGTGGGCACTGAAGCTTTCTTT
NA,TRBV7-9,TRBJ2-7,NA,CASSLGATDHSYEQYF,TGTGCCAGCAGCTTAGGAGCGACAGATCACTCCTACGAGCAGTACTTC
TRBD2,TRBV5-6,TRBJ2-5,NA,CASSPGTSGQETQYF,TGTGCCAGCAGCCCTGGGACTAGCGGTCAAGAGACCCAGTACTTC
NA,TRBV10-2,TRBJ2-5,NA,CASSEEAETQYF,TGCGCCAGCAGTGAAGAGGCAGAGACCCAGTACTTC
NA,TRBV5-1,TRBJ2-7,once,CASSFSVQKSYEQYF,TGCGCCAGCAGCTTCTCTGTACAGAAATCCTACGAGCAGTACTTC
NA,TRBV25-1,TRBJ2-3,NA,CASSDTKGFGTDTQYF,TGTGCCAGCAGCGATACTAAGGGGTTCGGCACAGATACGCAGTATTTT
NA,TRBV27,TRBJ2-5,once,CASIGGETQYF,TGTGCCAGCATTGGAGGGGAGACCCAGTACTTC
TRBD1,TRBV2,TRBJ1-4,NA,CASSEQGFNEKLFF,TGTGCCAGCAGCGAACAGGGGTTTAATGAAAAACTGTTTTTT
NA,TRBV7-3,TRBJ2-2,NA,CASSLFRNTGELFF,TGTGCCAGCAGCCTTTTCCGGAACACCGGGGAGCTGTTTTTT
TRBD2,TRBV2,TRBJ2-1,once,CASRALAGGSSDEQFF,TGTGCCAGCAGAGCCTTAGCGGGGGGTTCTTCGGATGAGCAGTTCTTC
NA,TRBV7-6,TRBJ2-5,NA,CASSLRLQETQYF,TGTGCCAGCAGCTTACGTCTACAAGAGACCCAGTACTTC
TRBD1,TRBV13,TRBJ1-4,NA,CASSPDPGQGAKLFF,TGTGCCAGCAGCCCTGATCCGGGACAGGGGGCAAAACTGTTTTTT
TRBD2,TRBV7-9,TRBJ2-1,NA,CASSLTAGLAGQSEQFF,TGTGCCAGCAGCTTAACTGCGGGACTAGCGGGACAGAGTGAGCAGTTCTTC
TRBD1,TRBV9,TRBJ2-7,NA,CASSYRATGGEEQYF,TGTGCCAGCAGCTACCGAGCGACAGGGGGCGAAGAGCAGTACTTC
NA,TRBV6-4,TRBJ2-5,NA,CASPWKPTHSGETQYF,TGTGCCAGCCCCTGGAAGCCGACCCACAGCGGGGAGACCCAGTACTTC